The 9 T cell receptor beta chains given below trace back to one sample, sequenced in a study of Ad26.COV2.S vaccination and SARS-CoV-2 variants. The treatment is: about 20 received Ad26.COV2.S at low or high dose, single or two shots; 5 received placebo; per-sample allocation not given. Vaccine and placebo recipients were sampled on day 63 after the first injection. Method: immunoSEQ multiplex PCR; TCRdb's copy keeps in-frame clones and lacks some. In the table there are about 420,000 clones, over 75% of which are singletons. The material sequenced was peripheral blood, taken in a trial of Ad26.COV2.S vaccine versus placebo. These receptor sequences come from a person between 18 and 65 years old who received the Ad26.COV2.S COVID-19 vaccine or a placebo.

V is TRBV5-1 and J is TRBJ2-7; D possibly corresponds to TRBD2 (7 bases). CDR1 and CDR2 from the germline V gene are SGHRS and YFSETQ. V was pared by 5 bases and J by 2 bases, with 11 bases between. The CDR3 extends over 13 amino acids. The CDR3 loop reads CASSRGGAYEQYF. In nucleotides, the CDR3 is TGCGCCAGCAGTCGAGGGGGGGCCTACGAGCAGTACTTC.

The chain couples TRBV7-2 to TRBJ2-7; tentatively, D is TRBD1 (6 bases). This CDR3 has 14 amino acids. V lost 1 base, J lost 5 bases, and 12 bases lay in between. Germline V gene sequence: CDR1 SGHTA, CDR2 FQGNSA. CDR3 region: CASSLEVGAHEQYF. The CDR3 region has the DNA TGTGCCAGCAGCTTAGAAGTGGGGGCCCACGAGCAGTACTTC. The full variable domain, its missing parts supplied by reference TRBV7-2 and TRBJ2-7, is GAGVSQSPSNKVTEKGKDVELRCDPISGHTALYWYRQSLGQGLEFLIYFQGNSAPDKSGLPSDRFSAERTGGSVSTLTIQRTQQEDSAVYLCASSLEVGAHEQYFGPGTRLTVT.

The chain has TRBV4-1 and TRBJ1-1; D possibly corresponds to TRBD1 (6 bases). The CDR3 loop spans 17 amino acids. The V gene lost 4 bases and the J gene lost 0 bases, with 18 bases spanning the gap. Germline V gene data show CDR1 as MGHRA and CDR2 as YSYEKL. The CDR3 DNA reads TGCGCCAGCAGCCCCGCAGGCCCCGGACAGATGAACACTGAAGCTTTCTTT. Its translation is CASSPAGPGQMNTEAFF.

This chain links TRBV27 with TRBJ1-1; D not certain. From germline, CDR1 is MNHEY and CDR2 SMNVEV (reference sequence). Trimming pared 1 base from V and 3 bases from J, leaving 12 bases between. The CDR3 sequence is 15 residues long. The CDR3: CASSLFSIPYTEAFF. CDR3 bases: TGTGCCAGCAGTTTATTCAGTATTCCCTACACTGAAGCTTTCTTT.

This chain joins TRBV4-3 and TRBJ2-5, with D possibly being TRBD2 (5 bases). Germline V gene lookup returns CDR1 LGHNA and CDR2 YSLEER. The V gene lost 1 base and the J gene lost 5 bases, with 11 bases spanning the gap. The CDR3 has 14 amino acids. The CDR3 nucleotides read TGCGCCAGCAGCCAAGTTCCGAGGGAGGAGACCCAGTACTTC. Translation: CASSQVPREETQYF.

The chain joins TRBV18 to TRBJ1-6, with a tentative D call TRBD1 (5 bases). CDR1 KGHSH and CDR2 LQKENI come from the germline V gene. This CDR3 is built from 16 residues. Trimming shortened V by 1 base and J by 7 bases, and 14 bases separated the two germline ends. The CDR3 DNA follows: TGTGCCAGCTCACCACAAGTCGCAGGGAGAAATTCACCCCTCCACTTT. Translating gives CASSPQVAGRNSPLHF.

The CDR3 DNA reads TGTGCCAGCAGCCTAGCTTTGGGGGGGGTTCAAGAGACCCAGTACTTC. This gives the protein CASSLALGGVQETQYF. The V and J genes are TRBV3-1 (or the pseudogene TRBV3-2) and TRBJ2-5, with 7 bases fitting TRBD2. Germline trimming cut 4 bases from V and 2 bases from J; bases unmatched to any gene: 10. CDR1 and CDR2 from the germline V gene are LGHDT and YNNKEL (reference sequence). The CDR3 is 16 residues long.

V usage is TRBV28 and J usage is TRBJ2-7; D unresolved. This CDR3 contains 12 residues. Germline V CDR1 and CDR2: MDHEN, SYDVKM. V lost 4 bases and J 1 base, leaving 5 bases between the germline ends. The CDR3 reads CASSWGSYEQYF. CDR3 bases: TGTGCCAGCAGTTGGGGATCCTACGAGCAGTACTTC.

In its sample, this clone was seen a few times. The chain is built from TRBV19 and TRBJ1-2; D is unresolved. This CDR3 has 16 amino acids. Trimming cost V 3 bases and J 4 bases, with 18 bases left between them. Germline CDR1 LNHDA, CDR2 SQIVND (reference sequence). The CDR3 DNA follows: TGTGCCAGTAGTATCAGTACAGCCGATCAAGTCTATGGCTACACCTTC. This codes for CASSISTADQVYGYTF.